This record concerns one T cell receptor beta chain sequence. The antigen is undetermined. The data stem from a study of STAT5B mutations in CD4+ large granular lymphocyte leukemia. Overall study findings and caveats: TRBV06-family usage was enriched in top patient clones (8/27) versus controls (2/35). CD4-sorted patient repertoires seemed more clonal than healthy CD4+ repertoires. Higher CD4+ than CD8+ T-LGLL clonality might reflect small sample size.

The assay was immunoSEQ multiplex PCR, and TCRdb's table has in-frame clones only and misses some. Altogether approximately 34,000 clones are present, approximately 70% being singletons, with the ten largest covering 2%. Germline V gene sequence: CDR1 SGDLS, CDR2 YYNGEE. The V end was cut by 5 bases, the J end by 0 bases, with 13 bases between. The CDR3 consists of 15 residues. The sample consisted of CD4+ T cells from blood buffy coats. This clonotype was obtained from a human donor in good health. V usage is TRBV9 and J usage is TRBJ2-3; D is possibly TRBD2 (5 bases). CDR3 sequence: CASSALRASTDTQYF. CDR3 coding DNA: TGTGCCAGCAGTGCCCTGCGGGCGAGCACAGATACGCAGTATTTT.